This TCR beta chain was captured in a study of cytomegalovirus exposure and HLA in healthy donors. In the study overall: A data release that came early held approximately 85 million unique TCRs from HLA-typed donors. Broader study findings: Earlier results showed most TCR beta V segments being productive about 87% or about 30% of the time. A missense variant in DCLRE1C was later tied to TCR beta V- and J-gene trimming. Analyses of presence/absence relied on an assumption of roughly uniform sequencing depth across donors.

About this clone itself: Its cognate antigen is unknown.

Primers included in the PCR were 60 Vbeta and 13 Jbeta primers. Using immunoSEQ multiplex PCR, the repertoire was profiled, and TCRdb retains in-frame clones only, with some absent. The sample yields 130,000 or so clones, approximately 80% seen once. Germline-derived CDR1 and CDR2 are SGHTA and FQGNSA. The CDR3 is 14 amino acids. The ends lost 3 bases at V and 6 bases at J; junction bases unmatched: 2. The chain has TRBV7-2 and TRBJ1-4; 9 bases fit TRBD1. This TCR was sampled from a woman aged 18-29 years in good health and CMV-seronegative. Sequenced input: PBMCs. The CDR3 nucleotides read TGTGCCAGCAGCTTTGACAGGGGGGATGAAAAACTGTTTTTT. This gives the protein CASSFDRGDEKLFF.